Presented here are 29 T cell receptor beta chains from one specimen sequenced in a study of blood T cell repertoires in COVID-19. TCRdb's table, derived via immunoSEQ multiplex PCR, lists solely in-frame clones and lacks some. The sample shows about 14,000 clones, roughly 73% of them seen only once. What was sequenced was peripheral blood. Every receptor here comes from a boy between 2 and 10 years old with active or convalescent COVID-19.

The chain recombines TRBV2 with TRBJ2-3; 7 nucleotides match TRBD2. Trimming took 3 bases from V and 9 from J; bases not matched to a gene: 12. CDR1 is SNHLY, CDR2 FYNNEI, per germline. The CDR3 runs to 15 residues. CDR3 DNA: TGTGCCAGCAGTGAGACTCTAACGGGAGGAAGGACGCAGTATTTT. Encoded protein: CASSETLTGGRTQYF.

Here the CDR3 DNA reads TGCGCCAGCAGCTTGGACAGGGTCGAATCGGGAGGCTACACCTTC. It yields the protein CASSLDRVESGGYTF. The rearrangement links TRBV5-1 to TRBJ1-2, with D tentatively TRBD1 (6 bases). V gave up 0 bases and J gave up 8 bases, with 17 bases separating them. The length of the CDR3 is 15 residues. The germline V gene has CDR1 SGHRS and CDR2 YFSETQ.

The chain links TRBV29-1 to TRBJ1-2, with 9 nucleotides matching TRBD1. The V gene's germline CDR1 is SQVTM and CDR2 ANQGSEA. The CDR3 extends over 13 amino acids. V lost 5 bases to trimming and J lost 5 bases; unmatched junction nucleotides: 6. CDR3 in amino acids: CSVLGQGKYGYTF. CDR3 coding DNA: TGCAGCGTTCTGGGACAGGGTAAATATGGCTACACCTTC.

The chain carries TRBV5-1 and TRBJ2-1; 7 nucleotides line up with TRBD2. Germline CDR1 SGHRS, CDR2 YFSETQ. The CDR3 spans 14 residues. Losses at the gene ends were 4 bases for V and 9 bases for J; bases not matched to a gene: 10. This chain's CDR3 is CASSGDYAFCEQFF. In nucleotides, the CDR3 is TGCGCCAGCAGCGGGGACTACGCCTTCTGTGAGCAGTTCTTC. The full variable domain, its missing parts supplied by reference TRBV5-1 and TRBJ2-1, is KAGVTQTPRYLIKTRGQQVTLSCSPISGHRSVSWYQQTPGQGLQFLFEYFSETQRNKGNFPGRFSGRQFSNSRSEMNVSTLELGDSALYLCASSGDYAFCEQFFGPGTRLTVL.

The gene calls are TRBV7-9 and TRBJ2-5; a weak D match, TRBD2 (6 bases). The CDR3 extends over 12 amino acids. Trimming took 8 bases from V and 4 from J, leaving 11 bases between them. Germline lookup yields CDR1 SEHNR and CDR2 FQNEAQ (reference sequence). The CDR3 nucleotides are TGTGCCAGCGGGGACTCACGAGAGACCCAGTACTTC. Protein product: CASGDSRETQYF.

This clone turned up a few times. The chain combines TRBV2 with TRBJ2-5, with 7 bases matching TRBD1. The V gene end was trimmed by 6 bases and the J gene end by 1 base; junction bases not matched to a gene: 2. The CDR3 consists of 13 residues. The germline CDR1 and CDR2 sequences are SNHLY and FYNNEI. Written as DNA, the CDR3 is TGTGCCAGCAGGGGGACAGCCCAAGAGACCCAGTACTTC. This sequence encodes CASRGTAQETQYF.

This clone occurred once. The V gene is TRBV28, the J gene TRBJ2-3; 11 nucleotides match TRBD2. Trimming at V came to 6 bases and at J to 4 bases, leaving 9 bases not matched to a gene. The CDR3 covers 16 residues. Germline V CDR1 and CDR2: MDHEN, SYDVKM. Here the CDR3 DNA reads TGTGCCAGCAGCCCTCCTAGCGGGGGGTTGTCAGATACGCAGTATTTT. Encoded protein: CASSPPSGGLSDTQYF. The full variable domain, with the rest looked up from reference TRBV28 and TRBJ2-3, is DVKVTQSSRYLVKRTGEKVFLECVQDMDHENMFWYRQDPGLGLRLIYFSYDVKMKEKGDIPEGYSVSREKKERFSLILESASTNQTSMYLCASSPPSGGLSDTQYFGPGTRLTVL.

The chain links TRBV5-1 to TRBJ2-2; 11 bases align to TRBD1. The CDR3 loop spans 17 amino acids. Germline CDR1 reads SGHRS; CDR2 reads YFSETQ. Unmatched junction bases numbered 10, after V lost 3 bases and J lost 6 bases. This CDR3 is CASSSKPGTGGPGELFF. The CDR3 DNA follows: TGCGCCAGCAGCTCAAAACCCGGGACAGGGGGTCCCGGGGAGCTGTTTTTT.

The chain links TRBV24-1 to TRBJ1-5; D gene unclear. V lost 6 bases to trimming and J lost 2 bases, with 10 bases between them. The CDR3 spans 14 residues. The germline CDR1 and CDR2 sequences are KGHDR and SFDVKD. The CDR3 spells CATSREGGNQPQHF. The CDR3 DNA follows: TGTGCCACCAGTAGGGAGGGAGGCAATCAGCCCCAGCATTTT.

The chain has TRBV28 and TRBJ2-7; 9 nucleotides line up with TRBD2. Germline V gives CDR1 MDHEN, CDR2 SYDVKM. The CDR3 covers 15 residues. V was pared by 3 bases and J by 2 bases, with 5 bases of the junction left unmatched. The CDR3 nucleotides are TGTGCCAGCAGTTTTTTAGCTAGCGGGGCCTACGAGCAGTACTTC. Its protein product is CASSFLASGAYEQYF.

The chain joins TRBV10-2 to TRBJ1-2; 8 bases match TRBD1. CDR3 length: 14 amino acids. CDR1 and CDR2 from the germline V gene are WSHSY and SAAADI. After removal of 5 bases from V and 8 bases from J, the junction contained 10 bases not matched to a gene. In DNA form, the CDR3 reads TGCGCCAGCAGTCCCTACGGGGACAGGCGAGGCTACACCTTC. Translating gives CASSPYGDRRGYTF.

The CDR3, as DNA: TGTGCCAGCAGTTTAGCGGGACTAGCGGTCGAGCAGTTCTTC. Translation: CASSLAGLAVEQFF. This sequence joins TRBV5-4 and TRBJ2-1; 11 bases map to TRBD2. Unmatched junction bases numbered 8, after V lost 5 bases and J lost 10 bases. This CDR3 has 14 residues. Germline V CDR1 and CDR2: SGHNT, YYREEE (reference sequence).

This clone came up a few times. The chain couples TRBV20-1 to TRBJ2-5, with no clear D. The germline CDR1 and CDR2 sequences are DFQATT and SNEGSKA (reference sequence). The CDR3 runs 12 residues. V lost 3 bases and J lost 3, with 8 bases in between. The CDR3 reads CSASFAEETQYF. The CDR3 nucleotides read TGCAGTGCTAGTTTTGCGGAAGAGACCCAGTACTTC.

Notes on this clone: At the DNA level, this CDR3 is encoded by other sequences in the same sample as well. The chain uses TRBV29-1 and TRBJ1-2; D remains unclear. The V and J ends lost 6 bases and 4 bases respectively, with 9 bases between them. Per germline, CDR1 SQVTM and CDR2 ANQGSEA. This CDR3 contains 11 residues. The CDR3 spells CSVSEGYGYTF. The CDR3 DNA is TGCAGCGTCTCGGAGGGCTATGGCTACACCTTC.

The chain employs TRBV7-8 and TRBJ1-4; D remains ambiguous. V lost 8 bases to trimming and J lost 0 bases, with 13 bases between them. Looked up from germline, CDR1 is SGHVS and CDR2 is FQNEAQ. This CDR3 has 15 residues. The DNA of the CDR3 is TGTGCCAGCCGAGGGCCCGGTGCAACTAATGAAAAACTGTTTTTT. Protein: CASRGPGATNEKLFF.

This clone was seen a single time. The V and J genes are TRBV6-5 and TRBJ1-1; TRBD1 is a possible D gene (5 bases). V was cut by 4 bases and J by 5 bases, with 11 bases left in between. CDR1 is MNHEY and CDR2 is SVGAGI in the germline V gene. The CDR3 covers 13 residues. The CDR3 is CASSSVRTTEAFF. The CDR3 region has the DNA TGTGCCAGCAGTTCCGTAAGGACAACTGAAGCTTTCTTT.

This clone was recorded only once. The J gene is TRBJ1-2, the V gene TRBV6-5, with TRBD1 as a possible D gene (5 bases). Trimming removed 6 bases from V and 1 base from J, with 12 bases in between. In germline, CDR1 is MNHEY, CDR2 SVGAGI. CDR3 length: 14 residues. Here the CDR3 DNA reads TGTGCCAGCAGCTCAGTGACAGTTAACTATGGCTACACCTTC. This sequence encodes CASSSVTVNYGYTF.

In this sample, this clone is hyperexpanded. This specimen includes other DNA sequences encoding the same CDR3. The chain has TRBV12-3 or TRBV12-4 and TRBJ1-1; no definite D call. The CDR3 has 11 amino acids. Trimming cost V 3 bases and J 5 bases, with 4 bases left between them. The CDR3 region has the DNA TGTGCCAGCAGTTTGAGAACTGAAGCTTTCTTT. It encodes CASSLRTEAFF.

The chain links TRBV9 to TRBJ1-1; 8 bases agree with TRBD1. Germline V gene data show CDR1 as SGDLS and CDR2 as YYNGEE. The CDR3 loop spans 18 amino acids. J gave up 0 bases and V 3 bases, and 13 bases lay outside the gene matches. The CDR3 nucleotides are TGTGCCAGCAGCGGATCACTAACAGGGGGTGGCATGAACACTGAAGCTTTCTTT. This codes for CASSGSLTGGGMNTEAFF.

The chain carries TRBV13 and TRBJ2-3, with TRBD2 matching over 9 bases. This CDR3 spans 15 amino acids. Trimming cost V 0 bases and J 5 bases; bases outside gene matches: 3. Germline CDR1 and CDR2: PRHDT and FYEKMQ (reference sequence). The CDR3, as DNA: TGTGCCAGCAGCTTAGGCCCAGCGGGGGGAGATACGCAGTATTTT. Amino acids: CASSLGPAGGDTQYF. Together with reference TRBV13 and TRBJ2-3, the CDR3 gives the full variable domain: AAGVIQSPRHLIKEKRETATLKCYPIPRHDTVYWYQQGPGQDPQFLISFYEKMQSDKGSIPDRFSAQQFSDYHSELNMSSLELGDSALYFCASSLGPAGGDTQYFGPGTRLTVL.

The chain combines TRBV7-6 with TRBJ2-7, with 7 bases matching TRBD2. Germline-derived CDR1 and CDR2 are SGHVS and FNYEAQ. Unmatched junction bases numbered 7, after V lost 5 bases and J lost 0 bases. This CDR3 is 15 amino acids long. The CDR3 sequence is CASSPSGGHSYEQYF. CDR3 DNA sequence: TGTGCCAGCAGCCCCTCGGGAGGCCACTCCTACGAGCAGTACTTC.

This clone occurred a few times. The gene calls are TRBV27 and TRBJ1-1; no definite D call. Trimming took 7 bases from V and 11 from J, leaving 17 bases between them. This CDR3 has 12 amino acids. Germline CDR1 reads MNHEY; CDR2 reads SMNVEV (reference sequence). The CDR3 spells CASTTGPLAAFF. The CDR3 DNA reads TGTGCCAGCACCACTGGGCCGCTCGCCGCTTTCTTT.

CDR3 residues: CASSSPGQGIYEQYV. In nucleotides, the CDR3 is TGTGCCAGCAGTTCTCCGGGACAGGGGATCTACGAGCAGTACGTC. V gene TRBV11-2 combines with J gene TRBJ2-7, with TRBD1 identical over 10 bases. V lost 6 bases to trimming and J lost 3 bases; unmatched junction nucleotides: 8. CDR1 and CDR2 from the germline V gene are SGHAT and FQNNGV. There are 15 residues in the CDR3.

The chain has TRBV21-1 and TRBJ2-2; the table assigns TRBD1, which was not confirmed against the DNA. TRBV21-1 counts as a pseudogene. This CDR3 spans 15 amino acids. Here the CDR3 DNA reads TGTGCCAGCAGCAAAGAAGGGGAGAACACCGGGGAGCTGTTTTTT. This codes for CASSKEGENTGELFF.

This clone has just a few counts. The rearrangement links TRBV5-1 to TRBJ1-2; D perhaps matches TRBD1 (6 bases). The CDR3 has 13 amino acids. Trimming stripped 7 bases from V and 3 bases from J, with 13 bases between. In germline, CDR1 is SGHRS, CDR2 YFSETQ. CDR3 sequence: CASQQGSDYGYTF. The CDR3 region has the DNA TGCGCCAGCCAACAGGGTTCGGACTATGGCTACACCTTC.

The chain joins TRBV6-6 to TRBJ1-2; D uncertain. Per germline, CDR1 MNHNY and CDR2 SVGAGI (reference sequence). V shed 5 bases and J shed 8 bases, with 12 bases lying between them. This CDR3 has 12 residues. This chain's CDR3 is CASSVGGSGYTF. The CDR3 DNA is TGTGCCAGCAGTGTCGGCGGCAGCGGCTACACCTTC.

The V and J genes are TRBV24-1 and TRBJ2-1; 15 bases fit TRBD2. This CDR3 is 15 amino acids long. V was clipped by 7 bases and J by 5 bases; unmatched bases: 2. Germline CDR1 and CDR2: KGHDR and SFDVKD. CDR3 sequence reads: CATSRTSGRDNEQFF. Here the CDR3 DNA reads TGTGCCACCAGCCGGACTAGCGGGAGGGACAATGAGCAGTTCTTC.

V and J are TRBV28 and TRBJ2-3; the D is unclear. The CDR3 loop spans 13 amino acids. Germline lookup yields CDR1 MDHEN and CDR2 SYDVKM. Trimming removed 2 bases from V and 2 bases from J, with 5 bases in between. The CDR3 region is CASSLTYTDTQYF. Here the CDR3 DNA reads TGTGCCAGCAGTTTAACCTACACAGATACGCAGTATTTT.

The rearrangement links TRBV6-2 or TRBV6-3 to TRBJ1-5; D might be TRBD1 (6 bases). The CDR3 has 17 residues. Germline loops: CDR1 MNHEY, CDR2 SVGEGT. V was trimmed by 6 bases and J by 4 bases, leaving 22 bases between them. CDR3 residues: CASSPTTGGQKNQPQHF. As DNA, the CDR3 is TGTGCCAGCAGCCCTACTACGGGGGGGCAAAAGAATCAGCCCCAGCATTTT.